Sequencing of this T cell receptor beta chain was carried out in a study of blood T cell repertoires in COVID-19. Background on the study: Some COVID-19 samples were acute and others convalescent; all came from the United States, Italy and Spain. T cells, B-cell-depleted T cells, or PBMCs provided the cDNA or gDNA that served as material.

Original processing methods: Researchers report that nucleated cell counts were estimated from reference gene primer amplification. Method: immunoSEQ multiplex PCR; TCRdb's copy keeps in-frame clones and lacks some. V and J calls and clone size are given by that table; D and trimming were obtained from the DNA. In the table there are roughly 100,000 clones, around four fifths of which are singletons. The table lists this clone with a few counts. Material: peripheral blood. The TCR originated in an elderly woman with acute or convalescent COVID-19.

The DNA of the CDR3 is TGTGCCAGCTCATCGCAGGGTACTAATGAAAAACTGTTTTTT. This translates into CASSSQGTNEKLFF. The chain has TRBV18 and TRBJ1-4; perhaps TRBD1 as D (5 bases). Trimming shortened V by 5 bases and J by 2 bases, and 9 bases separated the two germline ends. Germline CDR1 reads KGHSH; CDR2 reads LQKENI. The CDR3 has 14 residues. The full variable domain, rest sourced from reference TRBV18 and TRBJ1-4, is NAGVMQNPRHLVRRRGQEARLRCSPMKGHSHVYWYRQLPEEGLKFMVYLQKENIIDESGMPKERFSAEFPKEGPSILRIQQVVRGDSAAYFCASSSQGTNEKLFFGSGTQLSVL.